This T cell receptor beta chain was sequenced during a study of blood T cell repertoires in COVID-19. Looking at the study overall: Collection of acute and convalescent COVID-19 samples took place in the United States, Italy and Spain.

The assay was immunoSEQ multiplex PCR, and TCRdb's table has in-frame clones only and misses some. The sample shows about 160,000 clones, almost 85% of them seen only once. The V gene's germline CDR1 is SGDLS and CDR2 YYNGEE. The CDR3 runs to 17 residues. V trimming: 0 bases; J trimming: 2 bases; junction bases outside the gene matches: 8. This receptor was obtained from a woman older than 75 with acute or convalescent COVID-19. The chain recombines TRBV9 with TRBJ1-5; TRBD1 matches 7 bases. The specimen was peripheral blood. The CDR3 region has the DNA TGTGCCAGCAGCGTAGGAACAGGGGATTCCGGCAATCAGCCCCAGCATTTT. Protein sequence: CASSVGTGDSGNQPQHF.